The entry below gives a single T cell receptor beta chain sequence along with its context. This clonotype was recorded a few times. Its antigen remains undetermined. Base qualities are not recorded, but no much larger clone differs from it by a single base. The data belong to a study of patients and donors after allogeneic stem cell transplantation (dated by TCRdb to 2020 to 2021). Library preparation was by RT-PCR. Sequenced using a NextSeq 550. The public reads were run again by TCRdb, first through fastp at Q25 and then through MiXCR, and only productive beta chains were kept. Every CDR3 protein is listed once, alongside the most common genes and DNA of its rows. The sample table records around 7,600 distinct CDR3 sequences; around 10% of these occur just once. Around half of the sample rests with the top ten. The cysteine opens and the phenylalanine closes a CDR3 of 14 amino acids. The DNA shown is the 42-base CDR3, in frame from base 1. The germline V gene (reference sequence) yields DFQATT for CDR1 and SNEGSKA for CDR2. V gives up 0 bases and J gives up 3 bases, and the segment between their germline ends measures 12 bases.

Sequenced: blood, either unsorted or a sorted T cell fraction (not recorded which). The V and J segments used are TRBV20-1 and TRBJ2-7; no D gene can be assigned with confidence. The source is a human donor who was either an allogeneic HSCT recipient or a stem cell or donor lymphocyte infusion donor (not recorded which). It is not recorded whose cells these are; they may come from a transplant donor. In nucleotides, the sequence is TGCAGTGCTAGAGATCAGGTCGGGTACTACGAGCAGTACTTC. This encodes CSARDQVGYYEQYF.